The T cell receptor beta chain under discussion was sequenced for a study of identifying expanded T cells in peripheral blood (dated by TCRdb to between 2019 and 2020). Regarding the research as a whole: Separate aliquots of the same genomic DNA pool were sequenced to produce technical replicates, and four replicates were compared in pairs. The study at large found these results: Variance in clone template counts between approximately 2-week samples significantly increased with total template count across all healthy donors. The binomial model flagged around 1.3 differentially abundant clones between technical replicates, compared with about 16 over about 2 weeks and approximately 19 over about 4 weeks. It was expected by the authors that biological variance in healthy repertoires might increase further over much longer intervals, such as months to years. Both the number of clones called differentially abundant and the false-positive rate were significantly reduced by the beta-binomial model across all healthy-donor time intervals.

The immunoSEQ Assay, which uses bias-controlled multiplex PCR amplification of genomic DNA, was used to profile TCRbeta CDR3 regions. In the source study's methods: The absolute abundance of each unique TCRbeta CDR3 region was quantified after sequences were collapsed and filtered. Differential abundance was assessed using a binomial (Fisher-equivalent) model and a beta-binomial model in which time-dependent variance fitted from healthy donors was added. Clones with fewer than 5 combined templates were removed, and a clone was called differentially abundant if the clone's Benjamini-Hochberg FDR was below 0.01. Beta-binomial variance was modeled as a function of total template count across the two samples using the form v = (b*log(k)+a)^2. In its TCRdb copy, this immuneACCESS table keeps in-frame sequences only and misses some clones. Where compared with another copy, unresolved V genes explain less than half of these, and the others have no known cause. D and trimming were read from the DNA, whereas the V and J calls and clone size are those reported in that table. This sample lists some 70,000 clones; roughly 88% were detected once. More than 2.5% of the sample comes from the top ten.

The germline ends are 11 bases apart after V is trimmed by 0 bases and J by 3 bases. Reading the germline V gene (reference sequence) gives CDR1 GTSNPN and CDR2 SVGIG. Its CDR3 holds 14 amino acids, cysteine through phenylalanine. The retained sequence is limited to the CDR3, 42 bases, with the frame set at the first base. With respect to this clone: Its antigen is currently not known. Per-base quality was not reported, and no clone a single base away is much larger than it.

No immune events, such as infections, were documented for the healthy donors during the collection period. Healthy-donor blood repertoires served as a training cohort to calibrate time-dependent variance in a beta-binomial model of T-cell clone differential abundance. There were some ten healthy donors in the training cohort, of whom 3 were female and 7 were male. The donors were between roughly 25 and 65 years old, with an average age of roughly 43 years. Whole blood was collected from each healthy donor at three time points spaced approximately 13 days apart and obtained from a commercial supplier. For immunosequencing, genomic DNA was extracted from whole blood that had not been sorted.

The sequencing sample was made of blood. The receptor comes from a person between 18 and 70 years old in good health. The V gene is TRBV30 and the J gene is TRBJ1-2, with the D gene uncertain. The CDR3 loop reads CAWSVGRQHYGYTF. The nucleotides read TGTGCCTGGAGTGTAGGACGGCAACACTATGGCTACACCTTC.